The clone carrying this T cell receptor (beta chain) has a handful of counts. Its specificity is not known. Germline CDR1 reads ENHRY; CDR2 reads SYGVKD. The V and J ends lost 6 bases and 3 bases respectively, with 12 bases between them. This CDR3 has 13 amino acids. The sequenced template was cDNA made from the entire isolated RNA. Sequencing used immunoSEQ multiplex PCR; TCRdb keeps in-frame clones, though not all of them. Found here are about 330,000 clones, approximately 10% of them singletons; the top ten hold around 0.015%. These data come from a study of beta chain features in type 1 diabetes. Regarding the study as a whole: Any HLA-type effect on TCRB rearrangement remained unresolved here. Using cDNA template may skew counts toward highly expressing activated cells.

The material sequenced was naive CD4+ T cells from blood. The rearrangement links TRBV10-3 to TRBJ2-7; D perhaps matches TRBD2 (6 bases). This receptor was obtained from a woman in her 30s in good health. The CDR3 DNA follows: TGTGCCATCAGCGGGGGTGGTAGCTACGAGCAGTACTTC. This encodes CAISGGGSYEQYF.